A selection of T cell receptor beta chains follows, all from one sample in a study of blood T cell repertoires in COVID-19. Profiling relied on immunoSEQ multiplex PCR, and the TCRdb table lists in-frame clones only, not all of them. The sample has roughly 99,000 clones; about 93% are singletons. The sequenced sample consisted of peripheral blood. Receptor source: a woman in her 30s with acute or convalescent COVID-19. Both conserved end residues are part of each CDR3. D genes are given only for firm matches. The listing skips clone size in some rows; elsewhere it reads once, few, many or a size class.

clone size: few
J gene: TRBJ1-5
D gene: NA
V gene: TRBV4-1
CDR3 protein: CASSQDPGGINQPQHF
CDR3 DNA: TGCGCCAGCAGCCAAGATCCGGGGGGCATCAATCAGCCCCAGCATTTT

clone size: NA
J gene: TRBJ2-2
D gene: TRBD1
V gene: TRBV5-4
CDR3 protein: CASSSDRAANTGELFF
CDR3 DNA: TGTGCCAGCAGCAGCGACAGGGCGGCGAACACCGGGGAGCTGTTTTTT

clone size: NA
J gene: TRBJ1-2
D gene: TRBD1
V gene: TRBV18
CDR3 protein: CASSPPNYQGERSGYTF
CDR3 DNA: TGTGCCAGCTCACCACCGAACTACCAGGGGGAGCGATCTGGCTACACCTTC

clone size: NA
J gene: TRBJ2-1
D gene: TRBD2
V gene: TRBV11-2
CDR3 protein: CASSTYSGGGRNEQFF
CDR3 DNA: TGTGCCAGCAGCACTTATAGCGGGGGGGGTCGGAATGAGCAGTTCTTC

clone size: NA
J gene: TRBJ1-5
D gene: TRBD1
V gene: TRBV19
CDR3 protein: CASRGTGNQPQHF
CDR3 DNA: TGTGCCTCCAGGGGGACAGGCAATCAGCCCCAGCATTTT

clone size: NA
J gene: TRBJ2-3
D gene: NA
V gene: TRBV21-1
CDR3 protein: CAHGRSGRALYPSTDTQYF
CDR3 DNA: TGTGCCCACGGTCGTAGCGGGAGGGCCCTATACCCGAGCACAGATACGCAGTATTTT

clone size: NA
J gene: TRBJ2-3
D gene: NA
V gene: TRBV5-5
CDR3 protein: CASSLSSLTQYF
CDR3 DNA: TGTGCCAGCAGCCTGAGCTCCTTAACGCAGTATTTT

clone size: NA
J gene: TRBJ2-1
D gene: TRBD2
V gene: TRBV7-8
CDR3 protein: CASSHTGTSGGYNEQFF
CDR3 DNA: TGTGCCAGCAGTCATACCGGGACTAGCGGGGGCTACAATGAGCAGTTCTTC

clone size: NA
J gene: TRBJ2-1
D gene: TRBD2
V gene: TRBV5-1
CDR3 protein: CASSGGTGIAGGGEQFF
CDR3 DNA: TGCGCCAGCAGCGGAGGGACAGGTATAGCGGGAGGAGGTGAGCAGTTCTTC

clone size: NA
J gene: TRBJ2-7
D gene: NA
V gene: TRBV7-6
CDR3 protein: CASSLGASTNSYEQYF
CDR3 DNA: TGTGCCAGCAGCTTAGGGGCGTCGACAAACTCCTACGAGCAGTACTTC

clone size: NA
J gene: TRBJ1-1
D gene: NA
V gene: TRBV9
CDR3 protein: CASSPRTFTEAFF
CDR3 DNA: TGTGCCAGCAGCCCTCGGACTTTCACTGAAGCTTTCTTT

clone size: NA
J gene: TRBJ1-3
D gene: NA
V gene: TRBV7-6
CDR3 protein: CASSLVPDSSGNTIYF
CDR3 DNA: TGTGCCAGCAGCTTAGTCCCGGACAGCTCTGGAAACACCATATATTTT

clone size: NA
J gene: TRBJ1-5
D gene: NA
V gene: TRBV30
CDR3 protein: CAWSPGGNQPQHF
CDR3 DNA: TGTGCCTGGAGCCCAGGGGGCAATCAGCCCCAGCATTTT

clone size: NA
J gene: TRBJ2-7
D gene: NA
V gene: TRBV20-1
CDR3 protein: CSAKEDRVF
CDR3 DNA: TGCAGTGCTAAGGAGGATCGAGTCTTC

clone size: once
J gene: TRBJ1-2
D gene: NA
V gene: TRBV27
CDR3 protein: CASSFSTYGYTF
CDR3 DNA: TGTGCCAGCAGTTTTTCCACTTATGGCTACACCTTC

clone size: NA
J gene: TRBJ2-7
D gene: TRBD1
V gene: TRBV20-1
CDR3 protein: CSASGQGDYEQYF
CDR3 DNA: TGCAGTGCTAGTGGACAGGGGGACTACGAGCAGTACTTC

clone size: NA
J gene: TRBJ2-3
D gene: TRBD1
V gene: TRBV7-6
CDR3 protein: CASSLGPGGAQRTDTQYF
CDR3 DNA: TGTGCCAGCAGCTTAGGTCCAGGGGGCGCACAAAGGACAGATACGCAGTATTTT

clone size: NA
J gene: TRBJ1-6
D gene: TRBD1
V gene: TRBV7-9
CDR3 protein: CASSQGDSPLHF
CDR3 DNA: TGTGCCAGCAGCCAGGGGGATTCACCCCTCCACTTT

clone size: NA
J gene: TRBJ2-2
D gene: TRBD1
V gene: TRBV20-1
CDR3 protein: CSASPGTGGAFGELFF
CDR3 DNA: TGCAGTGCCAGTCCCGGGACAGGGGGCGCCTTCGGGGAGCTGTTTTTT

clone size: NA
J gene: TRBJ2-3
D gene: TRBD2
V gene: TRBV5-8
CDR3 protein: CASSPELASWTDTQYF
CDR3 DNA: TGTGCCAGCAGCCCCGAACTAGCGTCTTGGACAGATACGCAGTATTTT

clone size: once
J gene: TRBJ2-3
D gene: NA
V gene: TRBV4-1
CDR3 protein: CASRPSAGDTQYF
CDR3 DNA: TGCGCCAGTCGACCTAGCGCGGGAGATACGCAGTATTTT

clone size: NA
J gene: TRBJ2-1
D gene: NA
V gene: TRBV4-3
CDR3 protein: CASSQDTRAATLNEQFF
CDR3 DNA: TGCGCCAGCAGCCAAGATACGCGGGCGGCGACACTAAATGAGCAGTTCTTC

clone size: NA
J gene: TRBJ1-5
D gene: NA
V gene: TRBV28
CDR3 protein: CASSPTSVGALPNQPQHF
CDR3 DNA: TGTGCCAGCAGTCCCACTTCTGTTGGGGCGCTCCCCAATCAGCCCCAGCATTTT

clone size: NA
J gene: TRBJ1-4
D gene: NA
V gene: TRBV28
CDR3 protein: CASSFGREWFF
CDR3 DNA: TGTGCCAGCAGTTTCGGAAGGGAGTGGTTTTTT

clone size: NA
J gene: TRBJ2-7
D gene: TRBD2
V gene: TRBV5-1
CDR3 protein: CASSLGPGLAVEQYF
CDR3 DNA: TGCGCCAGCAGCTTGGGTCCGGGACTAGCCGTCGAGCAGTACTTC

clone size: NA
J gene: TRBJ2-3
D gene: NA
V gene: TRBV11-2
CDR3 protein: CASSLTDSGGVYF
CDR3 DNA: TGTGCCAGCAGCTTAACCGATAGCGGCGGAGTGTATTTT

clone size: NA
J gene: TRBJ1-3
D gene: NA
V gene: TRBV7-8
CDR3 protein: CASSPTGHSGNTIYF
CDR3 DNA: TGTGCCAGCAGCCCCACAGGGCACTCTGGAAACACCATATATTTT

clone size: NA
J gene: TRBJ2-2
D gene: NA
V gene: TRBV7-2
CDR3 protein: CASSFDRTTGELFF
CDR3 DNA: TGTGCCAGCAGCTTCGACAGAACTACCGGGGAGCTGTTTTTT

clone size: NA
J gene: TRBJ2-2
D gene: NA
V gene: TRBV7-9
CDR3 protein: CASSRRDTGELFF
CDR3 DNA: TGTGCCAGCAGCCGCAGGGACACCGGGGAGCTGTTTTTT

clone size: NA
J gene: TRBJ2-7
D gene: TRBD2
V gene: TRBV6-2/TRBV6-3
CDR3 protein: CASSMGTGLDFNEQYF
CDR3 DNA: TGTGCCAGCAGCATGGGTACAGGACTAGACTTTAACGAGCAGTACTTC

clone size: NA
J gene: TRBJ2-2
D gene: NA
V gene: TRBV5-4
CDR3 protein: CASSLLQSNTGELFF
CDR3 DNA: TGTGCCAGCAGCTTATTACAGTCGAACACCGGGGAGCTGTTTTTT

clone size: NA
J gene: TRBJ1-2
D gene: NA
V gene: TRBV6-5
CDR3 protein: CASSSDQGIQYGYTF
CDR3 DNA: TGTGCCAGCAGCTCCGATCAGGGTATTCAGTATGGCTACACCTTC

clone size: NA
J gene: TRBJ2-1
D gene: TRBD2
V gene: TRBV19
CDR3 protein: CASRLAGGFQFF
CDR3 DNA: TGTGCCAGCCGACTAGCGGGGGGGTTTCAGTTCTTC

clone size: NA
J gene: TRBJ1-2
D gene: TRBD1
V gene: TRBV19
CDR3 protein: CASSRGQANYGYTF
CDR3 DNA: TGTGCCAGTAGTAGGGGACAGGCCAACTATGGCTACACCTTC

clone size: NA
J gene: TRBJ1-2
D gene: TRBD1
V gene: TRBV23-1
CDR3 protein: CASSPPDRGRGDYDYTF
CDR3 DNA: TGCGCCAGCAGTCCCCCGGACAGGGGTAGAGGAGACTATGACTACACCTTC

clone size: NA
J gene: TRBJ1-2
D gene: TRBD1
V gene: TRBV28
CDR3 protein: CASSLRPGQGDYGYTF
CDR3 DNA: TGTGCCAGCAGTTTACGCCCGGGACAGGGGGACTATGGCTACACCTTC

clone size: NA
J gene: TRBJ1-2
D gene: TRBD1
V gene: TRBV5-6
CDR3 protein: CASSLAQGAGGYTF
CDR3 DNA: TGTGCCAGCAGCTTGGCACAGGGGGCGGGTGGCTACACCTTC

clone size: NA
J gene: TRBJ1-2
D gene: NA
V gene: TRBV4-2
CDR3 protein: CASSQSVGASYGYTF
CDR3 DNA: TGTGCCAGCAGCCAATCAGTAGGGGCGTCTTATGGCTACACCTTC

clone size: NA
J gene: TRBJ2-7
D gene: TRBD1
V gene: TRBV9
CDR3 protein: CASSANPRGTGSHEQYF
CDR3 DNA: TGTGCCAGCAGCGCGAACCCGAGGGGGACAGGGAGCCACGAGCAGTACTTC

clone size: NA
J gene: TRBJ2-5
D gene: NA
V gene: TRBV13
CDR3 protein: CASSIESSGQETQYF
CDR3 DNA: TGTGCCAGCAGTATTGAGTCGTCAGGCCAAGAGACCCAGTACTTC

clone size: NA
J gene: TRBJ2-1
D gene: TRBD2
V gene: TRBV2
CDR3 protein: CASSVAAGVYNEQFF
CDR3 DNA: TGTGCCAGCAGTGTGGCAGCGGGGGTATACAATGAGCAGTTCTTC